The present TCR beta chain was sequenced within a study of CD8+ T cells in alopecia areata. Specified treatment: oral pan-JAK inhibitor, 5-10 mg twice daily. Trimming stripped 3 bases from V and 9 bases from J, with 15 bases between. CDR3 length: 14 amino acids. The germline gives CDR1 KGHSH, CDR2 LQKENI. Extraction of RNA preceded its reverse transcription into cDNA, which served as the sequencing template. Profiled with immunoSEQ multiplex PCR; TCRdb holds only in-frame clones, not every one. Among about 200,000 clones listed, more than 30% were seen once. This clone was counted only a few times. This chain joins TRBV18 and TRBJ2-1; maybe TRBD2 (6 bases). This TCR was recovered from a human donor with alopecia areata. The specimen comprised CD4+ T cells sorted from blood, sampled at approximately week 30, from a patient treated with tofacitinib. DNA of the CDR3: TGTGCCAGCTCACCCTCTGGGGAGCGGGTTGAGCAGTTCTTC. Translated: CASSPSGERVEQFF.